The 9 T cell receptor beta chains below all came from one sample that was sequenced in a study of cytomegalovirus exposure and HLA in healthy donors. Sequenced by immunoSEQ multiplex PCR; TCRdb stores in-frame clones only, minus some. The table lists about 160,000 clones, roughly 86% of them singletons. The sequenced material came from PBMCs. Receptor source: a man aged 18-30 years in good health and CMV-seropositive.

V is TRBV27 and J is TRBJ2-1, with D perhaps TRBD2 (6 bases). This CDR3 spans 13 amino acids. Trimming left V 3 bases short and J 7 bases short, with 10 bases between. Per germline, CDR1 MNHEY and CDR2 SMNVEV (reference sequence). The CDR3, as DNA: TGTGCCAGCAGTTTCGGGGACTTGAATGAGCAGTTCTTC. Its protein is CASSFGDLNEQFF.

The CDR3 nucleotides read TGTGCCAGCAGCTTAGCCGGCGAGCAGTACTTC. This encodes CASSLAGEQYF. The chain has TRBV7-9 and TRBJ2-7; D is undetermined. Germline values: CDR1 SEHNR, CDR2 FQNEAQ (reference sequence). The CDR3 length is 11 residues. The V end lost 0 bases, the J end lost 6 bases, and 3 bases lay between the germline ends.

CDR3 coding DNA: TGTGCCAGCAGCTTGATGAGCGGGCCCCTCTACGAGCAGTACTTC. It encodes CASSLMSGPLYEQYF. The rearrangement uses TRBV7-6 and TRBJ2-7; D perhaps matches TRBD2 (6 bases). V was cut by 3 bases and J by 3 bases, with 15 bases left in between. Germline assignment: CDR1 SGHVS and CDR2 FNYEAQ. The length of the CDR3 is 15 residues.

The V call is TRBV7-3, the J call TRBJ2-4; a possible D gene is TRBD1 (5 bases). V lost 0 bases to trimming and J lost 5 bases, with 5 bases between them. CDR3 length equals 13 residues. Per germline, CDR1 SGHTA and CDR2 FQGTGA. Written as DNA, the CDR3 is TGTGCCAGCAGCTTAACCAGGGAAAACATTCAGTACTTC. Translating gives CASSLTRENIQYF.

The gene calls are TRBV11-2 and TRBJ2-5, with D possibly being TRBD1 (6 bases). Trimming took 5 bases from V and 4 from J, leaving 8 bases between them. This CDR3 is built from 12 residues. The germline V gene has CDR1 SGHAT and CDR2 FQNNGV. This CDR3 reads CASSQGRETQYF. CDR3 nucleotide sequence: TGTGCCAGCAGCCAGGGGAGAGAGACCCAGTACTTC. Variable domain in full (rest from reference TRBV11-2 and TRBJ2-5): EAGVAQSPRYKIIEKRQSVAFWCNPISGHATLYWYQQILGQGPKLLIQFQNNGVVDDSQLPKDRFSAERLKGVDSTLKIQPAKLEDSAVYLCASSQGRETQYFGPGTRLLVL.

This sequence joins TRBV10-3 and TRBJ2-7, with TRBD2 matching over 7 bases. V trimming: 2 bases; J trimming: 5 bases; junction bases outside the gene matches: 0. The germline CDR1 and CDR2 sequences are ENHRY and SYGVKD. This CDR3 spans 12 amino acids. For the CDR3, the DNA is TGTGCCATCAGTGAGCGGGGGGACGAGCAGTACTTC. It specifies CAISERGDEQYF.

This rearrangement joins TRBV5-1 to TRBJ2-1; TRBD2 agrees at 9 bases. CDR1 is SGHRS and CDR2 is YFSETQ in the germline V gene. With 4 bases clipped from V and 1 base from J, the junction kept 3 bases outside the gene matches. CDR3 length equals 15 residues. Here the CDR3 reads CASSLSGGSYNEQFF. CDR3 DNA sequence: TGCGCCAGCAGCCTTAGCGGGGGTTCCTACAATGAGCAGTTCTTC.

The chain employs TRBV7-9 and TRBJ1-1; a possible D gene is TRBD1 (6 bases). V was shortened by 6 bases and J by 5 bases, with 19 bases between the two germline ends. The CDR3 length is 15 residues. Germline V gene data show CDR1 as SEHNR and CDR2 as FQNEAQ (reference sequence). The DNA for the CDR3 is TGTGCCAGCAGTTTGCCCGGGGGGCCGATGACTGAAGCTTTCTTT. This gives the protein CASSLPGGPMTEAFF.

V gene TRBV13 combines with J gene TRBJ2-7; 10 bases agree with TRBD1. CDR1 PRHDT and CDR2 FYEKMQ come from the germline V gene (reference sequence). The V gene end was trimmed by 5 bases and the J gene end by 6 bases; junction bases not matched to a gene: 13. The CDR3 loop spans 16 amino acids. The CDR3 nucleotides read TGTGCCAGCAGCCTCATTCCGGGACAGGGGTACTCCGAGCAGTACTTC. It encodes CASSLIPGQGYSEQYF.